This TCR beta chain was found in a study of response to subunit inactivated influenza vaccine. Using its own MiXCR run on the RT-PCR reads, TCRdb lists one record per CDR3 protein. The top ten hold approximately 8.3% of the sample, which has more than 200,000 distinct CDR3 sequences, 12% seen once. Ten or more counts support this clonotype. The TCR comes from a man aged 45-65 years who received an inactivated influenza vaccine. This specimen was non-naive T cells sorted from PBMCs, taken 14 days before vaccination.

In DNA form, the CDR3 reads TGCAGTTTAAACTTGGCAGATACGCAGTATTTT. Protein product: CSLNLADTQYF. The rearrangement joins TRBV29-1 to TRBJ2-3; D gene uncertain. This CDR3 region has 11 residues. Germline-derived CDR1 and CDR2 are SQVTM and ANQGSEA.